These 31 T cell receptor beta chains originate from one sample sequenced in a study of regulatory T cells in long-lasting Graves disease. The time point was: persistent/refractory GD, antithyroid drugs over 5 years with positive TRAb. The TCR library was prepared using RNA isolated from PBMCs. Relying on iRepertoire HTBI primers and Arm-PCR of CDR3 regions, the team built TCR beta libraries. Via MiXCR, TCRdb re-called the multiplex PCR reads, giving one row per CDR3 protein. The data show approximately 470,000 distinct CDR3 sequences, around 21% seen once. The input for sequencing was peripheral blood mononuclear cells (PBMCs), taken when the disease was refractory, from a patient treated with antithyroid drugs. All receptors come from a female donor with Graves disease.

The gene calls are TRBV5-1 and TRBJ1-2; 8 bases fit TRBD1. This CDR3 comprises 15 residues. CDR1 and CDR2 (germline): SGHRS, YFSETQ. J lost 7 bases, V lost 4 bases, and 12 bases had no gene match. Here the CDR3 reads CASSGLDRGVGGYTF. CDR3 in DNA: TGCGCCAGCAGCGGGTTAGACAGGGGAGTTGGTGGCTACACCTTC. The full variable domain, in which reference TRBV5-1 and TRBJ1-2 provide the parts outside the CDR3, is KAGVTQTPRYLIKTRGQQVTLSCSPISGHRSVSWYQQTPGQGLQFLFEYFSETQRNKGNFPGRFSGRQFSNSRSEMNVSTLELGDSALYLCASSGLDRGVGGYTFGSGTRLTVV.

This clonotype was picked up a small number of times. This chain connects TRBV5-1 to TRBJ2-2; TRBD1 aligns across 10 bases. This CDR3 has 15 residues. Germline CDR1 and CDR2: SGHRS and YFSETQ. Trimming removed 4 bases from V and 6 bases from J; junction bases left unmatched: 6. CDR3 amino acids: CASSPGQGVAGELFF. CDR3 nucleotide sequence: TGCGCCAGCAGCCCCGGACAGGGGGTGGCCGGGGAGCTGTTTTTT.

This clonotype was observed at least ten times. The V and J genes are TRBV30 and TRBJ1-5, with 11 bases identical to TRBD1. Germline V gene data show CDR1 as GTSNPN and CDR2 as SVGIG (reference sequence). V trimming: 1 base; J trimming: 7 bases; junction bases outside the gene matches: 3. There are 14 residues in the CDR3. The CDR3 DNA follows: TGTGCCTGGAGTGAGGGGACAGGGGGACAGCCCCAGCATTTT. It translates to CAWSEGTGGQPQHF.

This clonotype appeared a few times. The rearrangement links TRBV12-3 or TRBV12-4 to TRBJ2-7; no clear D. The ends were cut back, 4 bases at V and 2 bases at J, with 15 bases in the middle. This CDR3 region has 15 residues. DNA of the CDR3: TGTGCCAGCAGTTCCAACGACATGTCGGCCTACGAGCAGTACTTC. It codes for CASSSNDMSAYEQYF.

This clonotype appeared many times. This chain joins TRBV6-5 and TRBJ2-5, with 8 bases identical to TRBD2. This CDR3 spans 14 amino acids. Germline trimming cut 4 bases from V and 1 base from J; bases unmatched to any gene: 2. Germline CDR1 and CDR2: MNHEY and SVGAGI. The CDR3 protein is CASSLTSAQETQYF. The CDR3 region has the DNA TGTGCCAGCAGTTTGACTAGCGCCCAAGAGACCCAGTACTTC.

The count of this clonotype is one. Written as DNA, the CDR3 is TGTGCCAGCAGCGTAGCTGCGGGACCGGGGGAGACCCAGTACTTC. As protein: CASSVAAGPGETQYF. The chain uses TRBV9 and TRBJ2-5, with a tentative D call TRBD2 (6 bases). The V end lost 0 bases, the J end lost 5 bases, and 14 bases lay between the germline ends. Germline V gene sequence: CDR1 SGDLS, CDR2 YYNGEE. The CDR3 sequence is 15 residues long.

The chain recombines TRBV19 with TRBJ2-6; D remains unclear. This CDR3 has 17 residues. Germline lookup yields CDR1 LNHDA and CDR2 SQIVND (reference sequence). Deletions cut 6 bases from V and 1 base from J, with 16 bases between. In nucleotides, the CDR3 is TGTGCCAGTAGCCTCGTGAGTGTAGGGTCTGGGGCCAACGTCCTGACTTTC. This codes for CASSLVSVGSGANVLTF.

This clonotype has just a few counts. This rearrangement joins TRBV12-3 or TRBV12-4 to TRBJ2-7, with D unresolved. This CDR3 is 12 amino acids long. V was pared by 3 bases and J by 7 bases, with 10 bases between. The CDR3, as DNA: TGTGCCAGCAGTTTGAGAGTACGGGAGCAGTACTTC. This translates into CASSLRVREQYF.

In its sample, this clonotype was seen many times. The V gene is TRBV2, the J gene TRBJ1-6; D may be TRBD1 (5 bases). The CDR3 covers 13 residues. Germline CDR1 and CDR2: SNHLY and FYNNEI. Trimming stripped 6 bases from V and 6 bases from J, with 9 bases between. Written as DNA, the CDR3 is TGTGCCAGCAGCAGGGACCGTAATTCACCCCTCCACTTT. Translating gives CASSRDRNSPLHF.

This sequence joins TRBV11-2 and TRBJ1-2; D perhaps matches TRBD1 (5 bases). The CDR3 covers 15 residues. CDR1 SGHAT and CDR2 FQNNGV come from the germline V gene. V was cut by 5 bases and J by 6 bases, with 19 bases left in between. CDR3 bases: TGTGCCAGCAGCCCCGTCGTCGCCAGGGAGAATGGCTACACCTTC. Translation gives CASSPVVARENGYTF.

In this sample, this clonotype turned up many times. This chain uses TRBV6-1 with TRBJ1-2; 7 bases line up with TRBD1. V dropped 2 bases and J dropped 8; count of bases not matched to a gene: 5. CDR1 is MNHNS, CDR2 SASEGT, per germline. CDR3 length: 13 amino acids. The CDR3 loop reads CASSERTGGGYTF. The CDR3 DNA sequence: TGTGCCAGCAGTGAACGGACAGGCGGAGGCTACACCTTC.

Regarding this clonotype: This may be a read error: a much more frequent sequence differs by one nucleotide. The gene calls are TRBV7-2 and TRBJ2-7; D perhaps matches TRBD1 (6 bases). The CDR3 is 15 amino acids. The germline V gene encodes CDR1 SGHTA and CDR2 FQGNSA. CDR3 loop: CASTPDRSDSYEQCF. The CDR3 DNA reads as TGTGCCAGCACCCCAGACAGGTCAGACTCCTACGAGCAGTGCTTC.

This clonotype was seen ten or more times. The junction differs from germline at one of its ends, possibly a read error. CDR3 loop: CASRRDRGMHF. The CDR3 nucleotides are TGTGCCAGCAGAAGGGACAGGGGAATGCACTTC. This chain links TRBV28 with TRBJ2-7; 10 bases agree with TRBD1. The CDR3 length is 11 residues. CDR1 MDHEN and CDR2 SYDVKM come from the germline V gene.

This clonotype was seen ten or more times. The V gene is TRBV12-3 or TRBV12-4, the J gene TRBJ1-2, with a weak D call TRBD1 (5 bases). Trimming shortened V by 2 bases and J by 4 bases, and 11 bases separated the two germline ends. The CDR3 loop spans 14 amino acids. CDR3 DNA: TGTGCCAGCAGTTTAACACAGGCTCGCTATGGCTACACCTTC. Encoded protein: CASSLTQARYGYTF.

This clonotype was seen a handful of times. The chain carries TRBV30 and TRBJ2-7, with D perhaps assigned TRBD1 or TRBD2 (5 bases each). Trimming cost V 8 bases and J 1 base, with 21 bases left between them. CDR1 is GTSNPN and CDR2 is SVGIG in the germline V gene (reference sequence). The CDR3 runs to 15 residues. DNA of the CDR3: TGTGCCGGTGGGGGTTCCTTAAAGGGTTCCTACGAGCAGTACTTC. Amino acids: CAGGGSLKGSYEQYF.

This clonotype was seen many times. V is TRBV7-2 and J is TRBJ2-4; 9 nucleotides agree with TRBD2. The CDR3 totals 20 residues. V lost 5 bases and J lost 1; bases outside the gene matches: 18. Per germline, CDR1 SGHTA and CDR2 FQGNSA. The CDR3 DNA reads TGTGCCAGCAGCCCGCGACTACCGACTATAGCGGGAGTGGCCAAAAACATTCAGTACTTC. Translated, it gives CASSPRLPTIAGVAKNIQYF.

A word on this clonotype: A read error may produce the germline difference seen at one junction end. The J gene is TRBJ2-7, the V gene TRBV4-2; D gene ambiguous. Germline loops: CDR1 LGHNA, CDR2 YNFKEQ. CDR3 length: 14 amino acids. This CDR3 is CTSSQVSSSYEQYF. The CDR3, as DNA: TGTACCAGCAGCCAAGTCTCCAGTTCCTACGAGCAGTACTTC.

The J gene is TRBJ2-1, the V gene TRBV20-1, with TRBD2 matching 11 bases. Trimming cost V 1 base and J 2 bases; bases outside gene matches: 4. The length of the CDR3 is 16 residues. Germline assignment: CDR1 DFQATT and CDR2 SNEGSKA (reference sequence). The CDR3 DNA follows: TGCAGTGCTAGAGTACTAGCGGGAGCCACCTACAATGAGCAGTTCTTC. Translation: CSARVLAGATYNEQFF.

There are many counts of this clonotype. This sequence joins TRBV7-2 and TRBJ2-7, with 7 bases matching TRBD2. This CDR3 has 15 amino acids. Trimming took 1 base from V and 3 from J; bases not matched to a gene: 6. Per germline, CDR1 SGHTA and CDR2 FQGNSA. The DNA for the CDR3 is TGTGCCAGCAGCTTAGTAGGGGAGGGGAACTACGAGCAGTACTTC. Its translation: CASSLVGEGNYEQYF.

This clonotype was seen many times. This chain links TRBV30 with TRBJ1-2, with TRBD1 as a possible D gene (6 bases). This CDR3 is built from 12 residues. The germline V gene encodes CDR1 GTSNPN and CDR2 SVGIG (reference sequence). The germline V and J ends were trimmed by 7 bases and 0 bases, with 9 bases remaining between them. CDR3 coding DNA: TGTGCCTTCAGGGGAGCTAACTATGGCTACACCTTC. Protein sequence: CAFRGANYGYTF.

Many counts were recorded for this clonotype. The CDR3 here is CASSQVDRQGHGYTF. In DNA form, the CDR3 reads TGTGCCAGCAGCCAAGTTGATCGGCAGGGCCATGGCTACACCTTC. This chain joins TRBV3-1 and TRBJ1-2; D might be TRBD1 (5 bases). This CDR3 comprises 15 residues. Germline loops: CDR1 LGHDT, CDR2 YNNKEL (reference sequence). V was cut by 1 base and J by 6 bases, with 15 bases left in between.

This clonotype was observed many times. The chain has TRBV10-2 and TRBJ2-5, with unresolved D. V shed 7 bases and J shed 4 bases, with 10 bases lying between them. The CDR3 sequence is 12 residues long. Germline V gives CDR1 WSHSY, CDR2 SAAADI. CDR3 protein: CASTRTGETQYF. DNA for the CDR3: TGCGCCAGCACCCGGACGGGAGAGACCCAGTACTTC.

This clonotype has ten or more counts. The chain links TRBV6-2 or TRBV6-3 to TRBJ2-2; D gene uncertain. The ends were cut back, 0 bases at V and 2 bases at J, with 10 bases in the middle. Germline V lookup: CDR1 MNHEY, CDR2 SVGEGT. The CDR3 spans 16 residues. For the CDR3, the DNA is TGTGCCAGCAGTTACTCTGGGGTGTTAAACACCGGGGAGCTGTTTTTT. Protein sequence: CASSYSGVLNTGELFF.

Ten or more counts support this clonotype. The V gene is TRBV28, the J gene TRBJ1-5; tentatively, D is TRBD1 (5 bases). The CDR3 runs to 15 residues. The germline V gene encodes CDR1 MDHEN and CDR2 SYDVKM. V gave up 2 bases and J gave up 3 bases, with 11 bases separating them. In DNA, the CDR3 is TGTGCCAGCAGTTTAACGTGGGGGTCCAATCAGCCCCAGCATTTT. It specifies CASSLTWGSNQPQHF.

The V and J genes are TRBV7-9 and TRBJ2-7, with TRBD1 identical over 9 bases. This CDR3 is 18 amino acids long. Per the germline V gene, CDR1 is SEHNR and CDR2 is FQNEAQ (reference sequence). Unmatched junction bases numbered 17, after V lost 4 bases and J lost 4 bases. In DNA, the CDR3 is TGTGCCAGCAGCTCGAATGAGTTGGGGGGACAGGGATTATACGAGCAGTACTTC. Protein sequence: CASSSNELGGQGLYEQYF.

V usage is TRBV29-1 and J usage is TRBJ2-7; TRBD2 matches at 10 bases. With 1 base clipped from V and 3 bases from J, the junction kept 9 bases outside the gene matches. Germline CDR1 SQVTM, CDR2 ANQGSEA. The CDR3 has 16 amino acids. The CDR3 protein is CSVEGLAGGPIYEQYF. CDR3 in DNA: TGCAGCGTTGAAGGATTAGCGGGAGGACCAATCTACGAGCAGTACTTC.

This chain links TRBV27 with TRBJ2-2; D is perhaps TRBD2 (6 bases). Trimming removed 5 bases from V and 2 bases from J, with 12 bases in between. The CDR3 extends over 15 amino acids. The germline V gene encodes CDR1 MNHEY and CDR2 SMNVEV (reference sequence). The CDR3 protein is CASSGRTGNTGELFF. The CDR3 nucleotides read TGTGCCAGCAGTGGGAGGACGGGAAACACCGGGGAGCTGTTTTTT.

J is TRBJ2-5 and V is TRBV19; no reliable D call. The CDR3 length is 14 residues. Trimming took off 1 base at V and 5 bases at J, with 11 bases between the two ends. Per the germline V gene, CDR1 is LNHDA and CDR2 is SQIVND (reference sequence). CDR3 nucleotide sequence: TGTGCCAGTAGTATAGTTGTGTTCAAGGAGACCCAGTACTTC. It encodes CASSIVVFKETQYF. The complete variable domain, with remaining parts taken from reference TRBV19 and TRBJ2-5, reads DGGITQSPKYLFRKEGQNVTLSCEQNLNHDAMYWYRQDPGQGLRLIYYSQIVNDFQKGDIAEGYSVSREKKESFPLTVTSAQKNPTAFYLCASSIVVFKETQYFGPGTRLLVL.

The rearrangement links TRBV28 to TRBJ2-2; no firm D call. V was shortened by 3 bases and J by 4 bases, with 9 bases between the two germline ends. Germline values: CDR1 MDHEN, CDR2 SYDVKM. This CDR3 has 14 amino acids. As DNA, the CDR3 is TGTGCCAGCAGTTTCTGGAGATCCACCGGGGAGCTGTTTTTT. It encodes CASSFWRSTGELFF. Full variable domain (outside the CDR3, taken from reference TRBV28 and TRBJ2-2): DVKVTQSSRYLVKRTGEKVFLECVQDMDHENMFWYRQDPGLGLRLIYFSYDVKMKEKGDIPEGYSVSREKKERFSLILESASTNQTSMYLCASSFWRSTGELFFGEGSRLTVL.

This clonotype was found many times. The chain employs TRBV28 and TRBJ2-6; D possibly corresponds to TRBD2 (5 bases). The CDR3 contains 16 residues. V lost 8 bases to trimming and J lost 4 bases, with 18 bases between them. Per germline, CDR1 MDHEN and CDR2 SYDVKM. The CDR3 protein is CASRYHGTGGANVLTF. The DNA of the CDR3 is TGTGCCAGCCGATACCACGGCACGGGAGGGGCCAACGTCCTGACTTTC.

This clonotype was found many times. The chain uses TRBV9 and TRBJ1-1; D not certain. CDR3 length equals 14 residues. Germline loops: CDR1 SGDLS, CDR2 YYNGEE. The V end lost 4 bases, the J end lost 4 bases, and 14 bases lay between the germline ends. CDR3 amino acids: CASSRGLEGTEAFF. The DNA for the CDR3 is TGTGCCAGCAGCCGTGGCTTGGAGGGCACTGAAGCTTTCTTT.